Listed below are T cell receptor beta chains from one sample, sequenced in a study of T cell clonotyping in hematopoietic cell transplantation. The assay was immunoSEQ multiplex PCR, and TCRdb's table has in-frame clones only and misses some. The sample has about 80,000 clones, almost 97% seen once. The material was peripheral blood mononuclear cells, obtained before stem cell transplant. The source is a woman between 50 and 59 years old with acute myeloid leukemia. Some clones in this sample may be carry-over from other donors' samples. Each CDR3 is given with its conserved first and last residue. The order of the fields is clone size, D gene, J gene, V gene, CDR3 length, CDR3 protein, CDR3 DNA. The D gene is left open where the match is weak. Some rows mark clone size as missing; the rest say once, few, many or name a class of expanded clone.

>.|.|TRBJ2-7|TRBV5-1|16
CASSWVERPLSYEQYF
TGCGCCAGCAGCTGGGTGGAGCGGCCCCTTTCCTACGAGCAGTACTTC
>.|.|TRBJ1-2|TRBV30|11
CAWRRHDGYTF
TGTGCCTGGAGGAGACACGATGGCTACACCTTC
>.|TRBD1|TRBJ2-7|TRBV30|14
CAWRARDSAYEQYF
TGTGCCTGGAGGGCACGGGACAGTGCCTACGAGCAGTACTTC
>once|.|TRBJ1-2|TRBV29-1|11
CSVEVNYGYTF
TGCAGCGTTGAGGTTAACTATGGCTACACCTTC
>once|.|TRBJ1-2|TRBV6-1|15
CASSEVWGPPYGYTF
TGTGCCAGCAGTGAAGTATGGGGGCCCCCCTATGGCTACACCTTC
>.|.|TRBJ2-3|TRBV29-1|12
CSVQTAADTQYF
TGCAGCGTCCAAACCGCCGCAGATACGCAGTATTTT
>.|TRBD1|TRBJ2-3|TRBV27|19
CASSLSIDPGQGRKNTQYF
TGTGCCAGCAGTTTATCGATCGACCCGGGACAGGGTAGGAAGAATACGCAGTATTTT
>.|TRBD1|TRBJ1-2|TRBV19|17
CASSITGTGENSYGYTF
TGTGCCAGTAGTATAACCGGGACAGGGGAAAATAGCTATGGCTACACCTTC
>.|.|TRBJ2-1|TRBV29-1|13
CSVEDTGDNEQFF
TGCAGCGTTGAAGATACGGGGGATAATGAGCAGTTCTTC
>.|.|TRBJ2-7|TRBV6-1|13
CAIHWGEGYEQYF
TGTGCCATCCATTGGGGAGAGGGTTACGAGCAGTACTTC
>.|.|TRBJ1-5|TRBV6-1|18
CASSDTPPKVTINQPQHF
TGTGCCAGCAGTGATACCCCCCCTAAGGTTACTATAAATCAGCCCCAGCATTTT
>.|TRBD2|TRBJ2-7|TRBV5-1|16
CASSSGLAGGKNEQYF
TGCGCCAGCAGCTCGGGACTAGCGGGAGGAAAGAACGAGCAGTACTTC
>.|TRBD2|TRBJ2-1|TRBV28|15
CASRTGTSVYNEQFF
TGTGCCAGCAGGACCGGGACTAGCGTGTACAATGAGCAGTTCTTC
>.|.|TRBJ2-7|TRBV5-4|14
CASSSQMTSYEQYF
TGTGCCAGCAGCTCACAGATGACGTCTTACGAGCAGTACTTC
>.|TRBD1|TRBJ1-1|TRBV9|15
CASSPRGQGGTEAFF
TGTGCCAGCAGCCCCCGAGGACAGGGAGGCACTGAAGCTTTCTTT
>.|TRBD2|TRBJ2-1|TRBV19|16
CAAAPRAGGWHNEQFF
TGTGCCGCCGCCCCTCGGGCGGGAGGATGGCACAATGAGCAGTTCTTC
>.|.|TRBJ1-2|TRBV2|14
CASTQQGNQYGYTF
TGTGCCAGCACCCAACAGGGTAATCAATATGGCTACACCTTC
>.|TRBD2|TRBJ2-3|TRBV4-1|15
CASSQLAGLTDTQYF
TGCGCCAGCAGCCAACTAGCGGGCCTCACAGATACGCAGTATTTT
>.|.|TRBJ2-5|TRBV9|15
CASSVSPGGGETQYF
TGTGCCAGCAGCGTGAGTCCCGGGGGCGGCGAGACCCAGTACTTC
>.|.|TRBJ1-3|TRBV2|11
CAASRGNTIYF
TGTGCCGCCTCCAGGGGAAACACCATATATTTT
>once|TRBD1|TRBJ2-7|TRBV6-5|16
CASSYSPDRGAYEQYF
TGTGCCAGCAGTTACTCACCGGACAGGGGCGCCTACGAGCAGTACTTC
>.|TRBD2|TRBJ2-7|TRBV7-2|15
CASSFSSGASYEQYF
TGTGCCAGCAGCTTTTCTAGCGGGGCCTCCTACGAGCAGTACTTC
>.|.|TRBJ2-1|TRBV5-1|12
CASSLVYNEQFF
TGCGCCAGCAGCTTGGTTTACAATGAGCAGTTCTTC
>once|.|TRBJ1-4|TRBV27|12
CASRQRNEKLFF
TGTGCCAGTAGGCAACGAAATGAAAAACTGTTTTTT
>.|.|TRBJ1-2|TRBV19|13
CASSNIQGNGYTF
TGTGCCAGTAGTAACATACAGGGTAATGGCTACACCTTC
>.|.|TRBJ1-2|TRBV7-9|16
CASSLFSTEPNYGYTF
TGTGCCAGCAGCTTATTTTCGACGGAACCGAACTATGGCTACACCTTC
>.|.|TRBJ2-3|TRBV27|15
CASSFERASTDTQYF
TGTGCCAGCAGTTTCGAACGAGCTAGCACAGATACGCAGTATTTT
>.|.|TRBJ1-4|TRBV5-1|14
CASSQTATNEKLFF
TGCGCCAGCAGCCAAACAGCAACTAATGAAAAACTGTTTTTT
>.|.|TRBJ2-7|TRBV10-1|13
CATAGTTSYEQYF
TGCGCCACGGCCGGGACAACTTCCTACGAGCAGTACTTC
>.|.|TRBJ2-7|TRBV4-2|14
CASSQDETGDEQYF
TGTGCCAGCAGCCAAGATGAGACAGGAGACGAGCAGTACTTC
>.|.|TRBJ2-2|TRBV1|16
CTSSHATSANTGELFF
TGCACCAGCAGTCACGCGACTAGTGCTAACACCGGGGAGCTGTTTTTT
>.|TRBD1|TRBJ2-1|TRBV11-3|15
CASSFGTGVGNEQFF
TGTGCCAGCAGCTTCGGGACAGGGGTAGGCAATGAGCAGTTCTTC
>.|.|TRBJ1-2|TRBV6-5|16
CASSYSGWAGGYGYTF
TGTGCCAGCAGTTATTCTGGGTGGGCAGGAGGGTATGGCTACACCTTC
>few|.|TRBJ1-2|TRBV29-1|15
CSVEDSRTTNYGYTF
TGCAGCGTTGAAGATTCCAGGACAACTAACTATGGCTACACCTTC
>.|TRBD2|TRBJ2-7|TRBV11-2|15
CASSSGLAGYYEQYF
TGTGCCAGCAGCTCGGGACTAGCGGGGTACTACGAGCAGTACTTC
>once|.|TRBJ1-1|TRBV10-1|15
CASSGLSGGVTEAFF
TGCGCCAGCAGTGGGCTTTCTGGGGGCGTCACTGAAGCTTTCTTT
>.|.|TRBJ2-5|TRBV28|14
CASSLVGAQETQYF
TGTGCCAGCAGTTTAGTGGGAGCCCAAGAGACCCAGTACTTC
>.|TRBD2|TRBJ2-2|TRBV6-4|15
CASSTGTSGGGELFF
TGTGCCAGCAGCACCGGGACTAGCGGTGGCGGGGAGCTGTTTTTT
>.|TRBD2|TRBJ2-7|TRBV11-1|15
CASSHTSGSVYEQYF
TGTGCCAGCAGTCATACTAGCGGGAGCGTCTACGAGCAGTACTTC